These 20 T cell receptor beta chains were sequenced from one sample in a study of OX40 agonist ivuxolimab in advanced cancers. Produced via immunoSEQ multiplex PCR; TCRdb's table is partial and in-frame only. The repertoire has tens of thousands of clones, nearly 90% of them found once; the top ten carry over 9.5%. This specimen was CD4+ or CD8+ T cells sorted from blood, taken in a trial of the OX40 agonist ivuxolimab. The receptors derive from an adult with an advanced solid tumor such as melanoma, head and neck, liver or kidney cancer.

This sequence joins TRBV11-3 and TRBJ1-3; TRBD1 agrees at 7 bases. J lost 0 bases, V lost 5 bases, and 4 bases had no gene match. Germline CDR1 and CDR2: SGHNT and YENEEA. The CDR3 is made up of 15 amino acids. As DNA, the CDR3 is TGTGCCAGCAGCACCCGGACAGGCTCTGGAAACACCATATATTTT. Its translation: CASSTRTGSGNTIYF.

The V and J genes are TRBV4-1 and TRBJ1-4, with D possibly matching TRBD1 (5 bases). This CDR3 comprises 15 residues. V was pared by 6 bases and J by 2 bases, with 13 bases between. CDR1 and CDR2 from the germline V gene are MGHRA and YSYEKL. The chain's CDR3 is CASRTRTWTNEKLFF. The CDR3 DNA is TGCGCCAGCAGGACTAGGACATGGACTAATGAAAAACTGTTTTTT.

The genes are TRBV6-6 and TRBJ2-5, with TRBD2 matching 8 bases. Germline CDR1 MNHNY, CDR2 SVGAGI (reference sequence). This CDR3 has 12 residues. J was trimmed by 5 bases and V by 10 bases; bases with no gene match: 6. The CDR3 nucleotides are TGTGCCATCTCTGCGGGAGGCGAGACCCAGTACTTC. Its translation is CAISAGGETQYF.

The chain links TRBV4-2 to TRBJ2-5; 8 bases map to TRBD2. From germline, CDR1 is LGHNA and CDR2 YNFKEQ. The CDR3 is made up of 16 amino acids. J lost 2 bases, V lost 0 bases, and 5 bases had no gene match. CDR3 bases: TGTGCCAGCAGCCAAGAGCCCAGCGGGGGACAAGAGACCCAGTACTTC. Its translation is CASSQEPSGGQETQYF.

This sequence joins TRBV4-1 and TRBJ2-1; the match to TRBD2 covers 10 bases. The CDR3 runs 13 residues. Trimming removed 4 bases from V and 14 bases from J; junction bases left unmatched: 8. Germline V gives CDR1 MGHRA, CDR2 YSYEKL. The CDR3 here is CASSRGLAEREFF. CDR3 DNA sequence: TGCGCCAGCAGCCGAGGACTAGCGGAACGAGAGTTCTTC.

This clone appeared a single time. V usage is TRBV11-3 and J usage is TRBJ2-7, with D unclear. The CDR3 contains 15 residues. The germline V gene encodes CDR1 SGHNT and CDR2 YENEEA. V was cut by 6 bases and J by 1 base, with 16 bases left in between. DNA for the CDR3: TGTGCCAGCAGTCGTGGGCCTACTCCGTCCTACGAGCAGTACTTC. It yields the protein CASSRGPTPSYEQYF.

The chain joins TRBV2 to TRBJ2-3; 8 bases fit TRBD1. This CDR3 has 15 residues. Germline values: CDR1 SNHLY, CDR2 FYNNEI. The J segment lost 5 bases and the V segment lost 5 bases, leaving 9 bases of the junction unmatched. The CDR3 DNA sequence: TGTGCCAGCAGTAGGACAGGGTCCTCCGGAGATACGCAGTATTTT. The encoded protein is CASSRTGSSGDTQYF.

V and J are TRBV6-5 and TRBJ2-1; unclear D gene. This CDR3 comprises 14 residues. Germline CDR1 MNHEY, CDR2 SVGAGI. V lost 6 bases to trimming and J lost 6 bases, with 15 bases between them. CDR3 sequence reads: CASSLGPSGNEQFF. CDR3 DNA sequence: TGTGCCAGCAGCCTGGGCCCTTCAGGCAATGAGCAGTTCTTC.

As DNA, the CDR3 is TGTGCCAGCAGTTTTTGGGCCACCAGTGATACGCAGTATTTT. Translating gives CASSFWATSDTQYF. The chain uses TRBV27 and TRBJ2-3; no reliable D call. Germline CDR1 reads MNHEY; CDR2 reads SMNVEV (reference sequence). The CDR3 runs to 14 residues. Trimming removed 3 bases from V and 6 bases from J, with 13 bases in between.

The chain links TRBV18 to TRBJ2-7; a possible D gene is TRBD1 (6 bases). CDR1 KGHSH and CDR2 LQKENI come from the germline V gene. Trimming stripped 3 bases from V and 2 bases from J, with 11 bases between. CDR3 length: 14 residues. CDR3 protein: CASSPAQGAYEQYF. Here the CDR3 DNA reads TGTGCCAGCTCACCGGCACAGGGAGCCTACGAGCAGTACTTC.

In its sample, this clone was seen a few times. CDR3 region: CASSQGAGDGYTF. CDR3 sequence (DNA): TGTGCCAGCAGCCAAGGGGCTGGGGATGGCTACACCTTC. The chain links TRBV7-2 to TRBJ1-2; D may be TRBD1 (5 bases). Germline V CDR1 and CDR2: SGHTA, FQGNSA. The CDR3 loop spans 13 amino acids. V lost 5 bases, J lost 6 bases, and 13 bases lay in between.

The CDR3 is CASRRQGQGDTEAFF. Written as DNA, the CDR3 is TGTGCCAGCAGGAGGCAGGGACAGGGAGACACTGAAGCTTTCTTT. J is TRBJ1-1 and V is TRBV5-5; the match to TRBD1 covers 9 bases. Germline CDR1 is SGHKS and CDR2 is YYEKEE (reference sequence). The CDR3 is made up of 15 amino acids. Trimming removed 5 bases from V and 3 bases from J; junction bases left unmatched: 8. Combining the CDR3 with reference TRBV5-5 and TRBJ1-1 gives the whole variable domain DAGVTQSPTHLIKTRGQQVTLRCSPISGHKSVSWYQQVLGQGPQFIFQYYEKEERGRGNFPDRFSARQFPNYSSELNVNALLLGDSALYLCASRRQGQGDTEAFFGQGTRLTVV.

This clone was observed a few times. The V gene is TRBV10-3, the J gene TRBJ2-7; D is possibly TRBD1 (5 bases). The CDR3 runs 13 residues. Trimming cost V 3 bases and J 2 bases, with 8 bases left between them. Per the germline V gene, CDR1 is ENHRY and CDR2 is SYGVKD. The CDR3 region is CAISDRAPYEQYF. DNA of the CDR3: TGTGCCATCAGTGACAGGGCTCCCTACGAGCAGTACTTC.

V gene TRBV6-6 combines with J gene TRBJ2-3; D not certain. Germline CDR1 is MNHNY and CDR2 is SVGAGI (reference sequence). V gave up 8 bases and J gave up 4 bases, with 13 bases separating them. This CDR3 spans 13 amino acids. The CDR3 nucleotides are TGTGCCAGCCGGTTGGGTGTGGCAGATACGCAGTATTTT. Protein sequence: CASRLGVADTQYF.

The V gene is TRBV5-1, the J gene TRBJ2-7; 7 nucleotides align to TRBD2. V gave up 0 bases and J gave up 4 bases; unmatched junction bases: 7. CDR1 and CDR2 (germline): SGHRS, YFSETQ. The CDR3 runs 15 residues. The CDR3 DNA follows: TGCGCCAGCAGCTTGGAGGGCGGGAGCGGTTACGAGCAGTACTTC. Its protein product is CASSLEGGSGYEQYF. The whole variable domain, remainder taken from reference TRBV5-1 and TRBJ2-7, is KAGVTQTPRYLIKTRGQQVTLSCSPISGHRSVSWYQQTPGQGLQFLFEYFSETQRNKGNFPGRFSGRQFSNSRSEMNVSTLELGDSALYLCASSLEGGSGYEQYFGPGTRLTVT.

The V and J genes are TRBV6-5 and TRBJ2-7; perhaps TRBD2 as D (8 bases). Trimming cost V 7 bases and J 7 bases, with 23 bases left between them. Germline CDR1 is MNHEY and CDR2 is SVGAGI. The CDR3 length is 15 residues. In DNA, the CDR3 is TGTGCCAGCAAAGGGGGCGGGAGGATGGGTTTTGAGCAGTACTTC. This gives the protein CASKGGGRMGFEQYF.

The V gene is TRBV7-2, the J gene TRBJ1-1; possibly TRBD1 for D (5 bases). V gave up 5 bases and J gave up 0 bases, with 13 bases separating them. In germline, CDR1 is SGHTA, CDR2 FQGNSA. This CDR3 contains 15 residues. CDR3 nucleotides: TGTGCCAGCAGCATAATGGGACCAATGAACACTGAAGCTTTCTTT. It translates to CASSIMGPMNTEAFF.

Only one count was recorded for this clone. This chain uses TRBV30 with TRBJ2-5; TRBD2 matches 7 bases. This CDR3 has 11 residues. Trimming took 5 bases from V and 5 from J; bases not matched to a gene: 2. Germline V CDR1 and CDR2: GTSNPN, SVGIG (reference sequence). The DNA of the CDR3 is TGTGCCTGGGGGAGGGGTGAGACCCAGTACTTC. Translation: CAWGRGETQYF.

This clone was recorded once. The J gene is TRBJ1-1, the V gene TRBV19, with D possibly TRBD1 on 5 matching bases. Germline loops: CDR1 LNHDA, CDR2 SQIVND (reference sequence). Trimming left V 4 bases short and J 1 base short, with 7 bases between. The CDR3 contains 13 residues. As DNA, the CDR3 is TGTGCCAGTAGTACCCAGGGGAACACTGAAGCTTTCTTT. Amino acid sequence: CASSTQGNTEAFF.

This chain connects TRBV5-5 to TRBJ1-1; TRBD1 is a possible D gene (5 bases). V lost 4 bases, J lost 5 bases, and 12 bases lay in between. There are 13 residues in the CDR3. Germline lookup yields CDR1 SGHKS and CDR2 YYEKEE (reference sequence). The CDR3 nucleotides read TGTGCCAGCAGCAACCGGGACGAGACTGAAGCTTTCTTT. It is translated as CASSNRDETEAFF. Filled out from reference TRBV5-5 and TRBJ1-1, the complete variable domain reads DAGVTQSPTHLIKTRGQQVTLRCSPISGHKSVSWYQQVLGQGPQFIFQYYEKEERGRGNFPDRFSARQFPNYSSELNVNALLLGDSALYLCASSNRDETEAFFGQGTRLTVV.